These 8 T cell receptor beta chains originate from one sample sequenced in a study of T cells after yellow fever vaccination. Via MiXCR, TCRdb re-called the 5' RACE reads, giving one row per CDR3 protein. The table includes nearly 350,000 distinct CDR3 sequences, roughly 8.3% detected once. The source material was PBMCs, sampled 45 days after the first yellow fever vaccination. The receptors here all came from a man younger than 30 who received the YFV17D yellow fever vaccine.

The rearrangement joins TRBV9 to TRBJ1-6, with D uncertain. The CDR3 extends over 15 amino acids. Germline values: CDR1 SGDLS, CDR2 YYNGEE. V was pared by 3 bases and J by 13 bases, with 20 bases between. CDR3: CASSGGGSSLVPLHF. CDR3 in DNA: TGTGCCAGCAGCGGGGGTGGGAGCTCTCTAGTCCCCCTCCACTTT. The full variable domain, in which reference TRBV9 and TRBJ1-6 provide the parts outside the CDR3, is DSGVTQTPKHLITATGQRVTLRCSPRSGDLSVYWYQQSLDQGLQFLIQYYNGEERAKGNILERFSAQQFPDLHSELNLSSLELGDSALYFCASSGGGSSLVPLHFGNGTRLTVT.

V and J are TRBV7-2 and TRBJ2-2, with 12 nucleotides matching TRBD2. The CDR3 runs 15 residues. The J segment lost 6 bases and the V segment lost 5 bases, leaving 4 bases of the junction unmatched. Germline CDR1 reads SGHTA; CDR2 reads FQGNSA. CDR3 sequence (DNA): TGTGCCAGCAGCGGTTCTAGCGGGGGGGCCGGGGAGCTGTTTTTT. Protein: CASSGSSGGAGELFF. Complete variable domain (other parts from reference TRBV7-2 and TRBJ2-2): GAGVSQSPSNKVTEKGKDVELRCDPISGHTALYWYRQSLGQGLEFLIYFQGNSAPDKSGLPSDRFSAERTGGSVSTLTIQRTQQEDSAVYLCASSGSSGGAGELFFGEGSRLTVL.

The gene calls are TRBV6-1 and TRBJ2-1, with TRBD1 matching 8 bases. CDR1 MNHNS and CDR2 SASEGT come from the germline V gene. The junction had 12 bases not matched to a gene; V was cut back by 6 bases and J by 8 bases. The CDR3 consists of 15 residues. The CDR3 DNA reads TGTGCCAGCAGCCTTGAAGGCAGGGGGCCCGATGAGCAGTTCTTC. It translates to CASSLEGRGPDEQFF.

The table lists this clonotype with a few counts. This chain uses TRBV5-8 with TRBJ1-1, with a weak D call TRBD1 (6 bases). Germline CDR1 reads SGHTS; CDR2 reads YDEGEE. The CDR3 loop spans 17 amino acids. V lost 2 bases and J lost 4, with 21 bases in between. CDR3 protein: CASSFAGGHRAGTEAFF. The CDR3 nucleotides are TGTGCCAGCAGCTTCGCCGGGGGCCACAGAGCAGGCACTGAAGCTTTCTTT.

The chain carries TRBV4-3 and TRBJ1-6; possibly TRBD1 for D (6 bases). Per germline, CDR1 LGHNA and CDR2 YSLEER. This CDR3 is 15 amino acids long. The V end lost 0 bases, the J end lost 13 bases, and 16 bases lay between the germline ends. This CDR3 is CASSQEAQGYAPLHF. CDR3 nucleotides: TGCGCCAGCAGCCAAGAGGCACAGGGTTACGCTCCCCTCCACTTT.

This clonotype was counted only a few times. The chain is built from TRBV7-2 and TRBJ2-5, with a weak D call TRBD1 (6 bases). The V gene lost 0 bases and the J gene lost 6 bases, with 14 bases spanning the gap. Germline V CDR1 and CDR2: SGHTA, FQGNSA. CDR3 length equals 15 residues. The CDR3 is CASSLAQGTGQTQYF. CDR3 nucleotides: TGTGCCAGCAGCTTAGCGCAGGGGACCGGGCAGACCCAGTACTTC.

This clonotype turned up a few times. V usage is TRBV12-3 or TRBV12-4 and J usage is TRBJ2-2; D unresolved. V gave up 5 bases and J gave up 2 bases, with 6 bases separating them. This CDR3 has 13 residues. CDR3 region: CASSAPNTGELFF. The CDR3 DNA is TGTGCCAGCAGTGCACCAAACACCGGGGAGCTGTTTTTT.

The CDR3: CSARDRALLRNEQFF. CDR3 nucleotide sequence: TGCAGTGCTAGGGACAGGGCCCTACTTAGGAATGAGCAGTTCTTC. The rearrangement uses TRBV20-1 and TRBJ2-1; 8 bases are shared with TRBD1. The J segment lost 7 bases and the V segment lost 3 bases, leaving 11 bases of the junction unmatched. This CDR3 has 15 residues. The V gene's germline CDR1 is DFQATT and CDR2 SNEGSKA (reference sequence).